Ten or more counts support the clone carrying this T cell receptor (beta chain). Its matching antigen is unknown. V lost 2 bases and J lost 8, with 7 bases in between. The CDR3 covers 13 residues. CDR1 is MNHEY and CDR2 is SMNVEV in the germline V gene (reference sequence). The entry originates in a study of CD8 T cells in ankylosing spondylitis. Study-wide points: Some of these motif variants have turned up before, in reports on reactive arthritis synovial fluid and blood. A TCR beta motif made of 7 to 9 highly homologous variants seemed typical of ankylosing spondylitis blood. Within matched ankylosing spondylitis synovial fluid, disease-linked clones were reportedly significantly enriched.

TCRdb itself ran the 5' RACE reads through MiXCR, one entry per CDR3 protein. The data contain a few hundred thousand distinct CDR3 sequences, 10% of them singletons. V and J are TRBV27 and TRBJ1-6; D call uncertain. Source material: blood, either unsorted or a sorted T cell fraction (not recorded which). The TCR sequence derives from a male donor with ankylosing spondylitis or in good health (not recorded which). The CDR3 protein is CASSLAGDSPLHF. CDR3 sequence (DNA): TGTGCCAGCAGTTTAGCAGGCGATTCACCCCTCCACTTT.